This entry describes one T cell receptor (beta chain). The target antigen is unknown. The source of the sample is a study of regulatory T cells in long-lasting Graves disease. Described time point: newly diagnosed GD, antithyroid drugs for less than 3 months. After RNA was extracted from PBMCs, the TCR library was made from it. Construction of TCR beta libraries relied on iRepertoire HTBI primers and on Arm-PCR targeting CDR3 regions. TCRdb called the multiplex PCR reads again in MiXCR, with one record for every CDR3 protein. The data hold around 240,000 distinct CDR3 sequences, with around 19% observed a single time. Study conclusions and caveats: Among samples with persistent disease, TRBV28, TRBJ1-2 and TRBJ2-5 were favored.

CDR1 is DFQATT and CDR2 is SNEGSKA in the germline V gene (reference sequence). The CDR3 spans 14 residues. V shed 1 base and J shed 2 bases, with 10 bases lying between them. These records were also assigned to another study, of T cells in Graves' hyperthyroidism and ophthalmopathy.

This material consisted of peripheral blood mononuclear cells (PBMCs), taken at new diagnosis, from a patient treated with antithyroid drugs. The chain employs TRBV20-1 and TRBJ2-3; no definite D call. The clonotype comes from a woman in her 30s with Graves disease. As DNA, the CDR3 is TGCAGTGCTAGAGGGATTAGGGTCACAGATACGCAGTATTTT. Translation gives CSARGIRVTDTQYF.